This T cell receptor (beta chain) emerged from a study of blood T cell repertoires in COVID-19. Study context: Whether acute or convalescent, the COVID-19 samples came from the United States, Italy and Spain.

Per the authors' pipeline: Reference gene primer amplification yielded estimated nucleated cell counts. Measured with immunoSEQ multiplex PCR; TCRdb has only the in-frame clones, and not every one. V and J calls and clone size are those listed in that table; D and trimming were worked out from the DNA. The repertoire consists of under 250,000 clones, with approximately 85% occurring once and the leading ten covering around 3%. CDR3 length: 15 amino acids. Germline V lookup: CDR1 MDHEN, CDR2 SYDVKM. V lost 2 bases, J lost 6 bases, and 8 bases stayed unmatched. The chain joins TRBV28 to TRBJ1-2; 8 bases are shared with TRBD1. The source material was peripheral blood. The source of this sequence is a man aged 50-59 years who had recovered from COVID-19. The CDR3 DNA follows: TGTGCCAGCAGTTTAAGGGGCAGGGGGCCGGATGGCTACACCTTC. Encoded protein: CASSLRGRGPDGYTF.